The present T cell receptor (beta chain) was sequenced within a study of PD-1 blockade in classical Hodgkin lymphoma. Broader study findings: A significant rise in TCR diversity by C4D1 was seen for CD4+ but not CD8+ cells.

All patients experienced relapse after autologous stem cell transplantation, and brentuximab vedotin exposure was variable. When best responses were assessed, they were complete response, partial response or progressive disease. Deletions cut 1 base from V and 8 bases from J, with 28 bases between. Per the germline V gene, CDR1 is SGHRS and CDR2 is YFSETQ. The CDR3 spans 19 residues. Of note for this clone: The antigen is undetermined.

Repertoires were generated with immunoSEQ multiplex PCR, while TCRdb's copy carries only in-frame clones and drops some. Of roughly 140,000 clones listed, nearly 80% were seen once; the top ten hold 9.2%. This receptor was taken from a human donor with classical Hodgkin lymphoma. Sequencing used peripheral blood mononuclear cells (PBMCs), obtained before the second cycle of nivolumab. The V gene is TRBV5-1, the J gene TRBJ1-3, with TRBD1 as a possible D gene (5 bases). As DNA, the CDR3 is TGCGCCAGCAGCTTGAGTGGGGGTAGGCCCTCAAATTTTGCTGACACCATATATTTT. Residues: CASSLSGGRPSNFADTIYF.